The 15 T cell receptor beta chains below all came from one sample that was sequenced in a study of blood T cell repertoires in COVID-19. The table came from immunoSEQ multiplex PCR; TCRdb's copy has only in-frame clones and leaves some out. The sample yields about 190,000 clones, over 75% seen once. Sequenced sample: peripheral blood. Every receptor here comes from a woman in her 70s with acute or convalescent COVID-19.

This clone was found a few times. CDR3: CAGQDRVNEQFF. In DNA, the CDR3 is TGTGCCGGACAGGACAGGGTCAATGAGCAGTTCTTC. V gene TRBV2 combines with J gene TRBJ2-1; 8 bases are a match to TRBD1. Germline values: CDR1 SNHLY, CDR2 FYNNEI. CDR3 size: 12 residues. Unmatched junction bases numbered 6, after V lost 11 bases and J lost 6 bases. The variable domain in full, completed from reference TRBV2 and TRBJ2-1, reads EPEVTQTPSHQVTQMGQEVILRCVPISNHLYFYWYRQILGQKVEFLVSFYNNEISEKSEIFDDQFSVERPDGSNFTLKIRSTKLEDSAMYFCAGQDRVNEQFFGPGTRLTVL.

CDR3 region: CASSHSGARNQPQHF. DNA for the CDR3: TGTGCCAGCAGCCATTCAGGGGCCAGAAATCAGCCCCAGCATTTT. The chain links TRBV3-1 (or the pseudogene TRBV3-2) to TRBJ1-5; the D gene is possibly TRBD1 (6 bases). The CDR3 length is 15 residues. V lost 3 bases to trimming and J lost 4 bases, with 13 bases between them. Germline loops: CDR1 LGHDT, CDR2 YNNKEL (reference sequence).

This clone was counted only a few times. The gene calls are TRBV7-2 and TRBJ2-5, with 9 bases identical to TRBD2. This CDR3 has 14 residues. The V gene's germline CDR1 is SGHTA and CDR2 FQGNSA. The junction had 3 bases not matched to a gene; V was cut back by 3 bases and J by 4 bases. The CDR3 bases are TGTGCCAGCAGCTTGGCGGGAGGGAGAGAGACCCAGTACTTC. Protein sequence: CASSLAGGRETQYF.

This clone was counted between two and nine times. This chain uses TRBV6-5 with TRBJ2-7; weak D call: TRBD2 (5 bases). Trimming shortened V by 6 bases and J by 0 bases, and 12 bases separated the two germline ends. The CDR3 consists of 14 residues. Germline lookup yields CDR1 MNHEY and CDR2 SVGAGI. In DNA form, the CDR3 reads TGTGCCAGCAGCACTTCTCGGGACTCCTACGAGCAGTACTTC. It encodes CASSTSRDSYEQYF.

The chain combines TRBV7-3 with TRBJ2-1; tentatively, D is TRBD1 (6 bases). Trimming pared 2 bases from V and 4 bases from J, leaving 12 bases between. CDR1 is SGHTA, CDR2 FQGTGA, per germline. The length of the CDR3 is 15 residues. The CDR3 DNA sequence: TGTGCCAGCAGCTTACTAGTGGGGGCTTACAATGAGCAGTTCTTC. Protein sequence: CASSLLVGAYNEQFF.

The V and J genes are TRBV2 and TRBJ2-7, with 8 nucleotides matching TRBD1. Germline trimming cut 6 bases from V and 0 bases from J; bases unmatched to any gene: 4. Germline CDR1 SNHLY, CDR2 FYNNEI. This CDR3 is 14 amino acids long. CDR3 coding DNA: TGTGCCAGCAGGGGGGACAGGTCCTCCTACGAGCAGTACTTC. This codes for CASRGDRSSYEQYF.

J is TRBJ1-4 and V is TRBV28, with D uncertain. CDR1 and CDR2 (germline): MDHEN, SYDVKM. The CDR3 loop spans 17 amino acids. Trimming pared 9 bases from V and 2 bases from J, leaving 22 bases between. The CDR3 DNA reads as TGTGCCAGTATCTCGTCGAACTTCGGTATTACTAATGAAAAACTGTTTTTT. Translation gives CASISSNFGITNEKLFF.

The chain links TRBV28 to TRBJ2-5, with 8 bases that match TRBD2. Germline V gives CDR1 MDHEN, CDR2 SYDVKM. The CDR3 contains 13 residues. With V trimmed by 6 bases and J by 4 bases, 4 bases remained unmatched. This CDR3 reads CASRSGTRETQYF. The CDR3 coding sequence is TGTGCCAGCAGGAGCGGGACTAGAGAGACCCAGTACTTC.

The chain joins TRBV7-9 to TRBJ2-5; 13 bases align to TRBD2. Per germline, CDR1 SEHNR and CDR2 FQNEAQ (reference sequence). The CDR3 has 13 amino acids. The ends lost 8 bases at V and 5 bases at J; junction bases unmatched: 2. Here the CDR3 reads CASGLAGEETQYF. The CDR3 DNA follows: TGTGCCAGCGGACTAGCGGGAGAGGAGACCCAGTACTTC.

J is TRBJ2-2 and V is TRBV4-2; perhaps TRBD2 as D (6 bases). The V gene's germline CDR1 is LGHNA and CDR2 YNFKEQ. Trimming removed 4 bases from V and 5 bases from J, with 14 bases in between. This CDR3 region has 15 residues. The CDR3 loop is CASSPRLVGTGELFF. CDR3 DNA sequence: TGTGCCAGCAGCCCTAGACTAGTCGGAACCGGGGAGCTGTTTTTT.

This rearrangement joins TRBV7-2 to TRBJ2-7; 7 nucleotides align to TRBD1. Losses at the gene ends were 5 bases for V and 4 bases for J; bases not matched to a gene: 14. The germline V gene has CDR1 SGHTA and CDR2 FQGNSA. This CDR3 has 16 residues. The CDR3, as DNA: TGTGCCAGCAGCGTAGACGTTGGGACAGCAATTTACGAGCAGTACTTC. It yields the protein CASSVDVGTAIYEQYF. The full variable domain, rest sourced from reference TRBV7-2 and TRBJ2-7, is GAGVSQSPSNKVTEKGKDVELRCDPISGHTALYWYRQSLGQGLEFLIYFQGNSAPDKSGLPSDRFSAERTGGSVSTLTIQRTQQEDSAVYLCASSVDVGTAIYEQYFGPGTRLTVT.

The DNA of the CDR3 is TGTGCCAGCAGCTCGACCGGGACAGGGGTATCAGAGCAGTACTTC. Encoded protein: CASSSTGTGVSEQYF. The gene calls are TRBV13 and TRBJ2-7, with 10 bases lining up with TRBD1. J gave up 7 bases and V 4 bases, and 10 bases lay outside the gene matches. This CDR3 is 15 amino acids long. Germline V CDR1 and CDR2: PRHDT, FYEKMQ (reference sequence).

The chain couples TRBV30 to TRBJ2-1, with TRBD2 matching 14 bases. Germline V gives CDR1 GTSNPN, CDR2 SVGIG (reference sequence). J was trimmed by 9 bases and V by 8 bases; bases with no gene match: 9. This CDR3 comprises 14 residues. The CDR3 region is CAQQGLAGVGEQFF. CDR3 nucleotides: TGTGCCCAACAGGGACTAGCGGGAGTTGGTGAGCAGTTCTTC.

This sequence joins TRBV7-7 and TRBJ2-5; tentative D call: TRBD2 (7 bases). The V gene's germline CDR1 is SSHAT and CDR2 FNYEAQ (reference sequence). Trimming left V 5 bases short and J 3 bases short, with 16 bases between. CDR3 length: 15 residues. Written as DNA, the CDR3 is TGTGCCAGCAGCCGCGTGGGAGGGGGGGAAGAGACCCAGTACTTC. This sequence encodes CASSRVGGGEETQYF.

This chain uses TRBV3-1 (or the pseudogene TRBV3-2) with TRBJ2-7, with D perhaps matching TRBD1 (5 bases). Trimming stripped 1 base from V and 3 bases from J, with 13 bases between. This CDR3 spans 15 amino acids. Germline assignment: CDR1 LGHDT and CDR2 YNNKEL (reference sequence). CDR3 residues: CASSQGLPGNYEQYF. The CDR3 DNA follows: TGTGCCAGCAGCCAAGGGCTACCAGGGAACTACGAGCAGTACTTC.